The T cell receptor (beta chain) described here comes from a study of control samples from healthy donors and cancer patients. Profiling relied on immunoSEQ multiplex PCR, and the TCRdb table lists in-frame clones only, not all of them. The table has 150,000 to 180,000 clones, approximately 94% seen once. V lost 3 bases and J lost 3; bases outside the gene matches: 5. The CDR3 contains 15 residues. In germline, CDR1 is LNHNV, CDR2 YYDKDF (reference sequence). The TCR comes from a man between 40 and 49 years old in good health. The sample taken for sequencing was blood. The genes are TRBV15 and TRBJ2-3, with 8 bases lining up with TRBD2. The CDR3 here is CATSSERGITDTQYF. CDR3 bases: TGTGCCACCAGCAGCGAGCGGGGGATAACAGATACGCAGTATTTT.